This T cell receptor (beta chain) was sequenced for a study of T-cell reconstitution after alpha-beta-depleted transplantation in children (dated by TCRdb to 2016 to 2017). Broadly, across the study: Using TCR repertoire profiling, the study quantitatively followed how T-cell immune reconstitution unfolded in children after TCRalphabeta/CD19-depleted allogeneic hematopoietic cell transplantation. The investigation overall reported the following: In some patients, high TCRbeta diversity at day 60 was attributed to recipient T cells and intrathymic progenitors that had survived conditioning. Hyperexpanded clone frequencies declined over subsequent months; after one year, T-cell counts and TCRbeta diversity were mostly attributed to newly produced T cells. Apparently early alphabetaT-cell count recovery about two months after transplant reportedly relied on only several hundred rapidly expanded clones derived from non-depleted graft cells.

This specimen's treatment or condition label, per the study, means: allogeneic hematopoietic cell transplantation with graft depleted of TCRalphabeta T cells and CD19 B cells. The transplant recipients were children given TCRalphabeta/CD19-depleted allogeneic hematopoietic cell grafts. Libraries were constructed by PCR. The run used an Illumina HiSeq 2500. To normalize quantification of the TCRbeta repertoire, the TCR libraries were built with molecular barcoding that relied on unique molecular identifiers. Using fastp at Q25 and MiXCR, TCRdb reprocessed the public reads and kept productive beta chains. Entries that share a CDR3 protein sequence are merged under the most common genes and DNA. The table for this sample lists 200,000 to 250,000 distinct CDR3 sequences; just under 8.5% of them were counted only once. The ten largest account for nearly 6.5% of the sample. In the case of this clonotype: The clone's antigen remains unknown. No base-level quality is on record; no much larger clone is a single base apart.

The sequence was obtained from a male patient younger than 18 who had a stem cell transplant for acute lymphoblastic leukemia, so the T cells may come from the graft donor. The source was PBMCs, mostly from graft donor cells, collected 180 days after TCRalphabeta/CD19-depleted stem cell transplant.

The encoded CDR3 is CASSLTGEYGYTF. The sequenced DNA: TGTGCCAGCAGCTTAACAGGGGAGTATGGCTACACCTTC. In this chain, TRBV7-9 is recombined with TRBJ1-2, with 7 bases aligning to TRBD1. There are 13 amino acids in the CDR3, from cysteine to phenylalanine inclusive. Here the CDR3 DNA is all that survives: 39 bases in frame from base 1. CDR1 SEHNR and CDR2 FQNEAQ were looked up in the germline V gene (reference sequence). V has 2 bases trimmed and J has 5 bases trimmed; junction bases matching no gene number 2.